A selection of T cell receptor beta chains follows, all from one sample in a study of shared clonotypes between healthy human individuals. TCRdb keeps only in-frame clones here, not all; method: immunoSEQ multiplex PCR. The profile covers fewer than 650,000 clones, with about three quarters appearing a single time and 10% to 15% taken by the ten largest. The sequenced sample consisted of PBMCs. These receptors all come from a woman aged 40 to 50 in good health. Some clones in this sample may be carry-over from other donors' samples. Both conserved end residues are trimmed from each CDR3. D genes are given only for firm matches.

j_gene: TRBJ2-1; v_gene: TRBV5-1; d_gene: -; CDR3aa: ASSSQWVPEQF
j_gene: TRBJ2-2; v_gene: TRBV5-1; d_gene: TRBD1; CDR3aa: ASSINRGTNTGELF
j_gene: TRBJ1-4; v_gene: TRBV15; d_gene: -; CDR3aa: ATSRAGEKLF
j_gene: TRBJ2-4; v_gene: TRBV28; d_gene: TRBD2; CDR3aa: ASSSPSSGSRAIQY
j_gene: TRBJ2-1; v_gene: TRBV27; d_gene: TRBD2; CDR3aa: ASSPMLNGRANEQF
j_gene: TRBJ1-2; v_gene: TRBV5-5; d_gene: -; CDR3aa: ASSLGGPGNYGYT
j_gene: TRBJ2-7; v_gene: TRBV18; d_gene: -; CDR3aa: ASSLRTNSYEQY
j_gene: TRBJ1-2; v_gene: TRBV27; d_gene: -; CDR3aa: ASSLSRGSYGYT
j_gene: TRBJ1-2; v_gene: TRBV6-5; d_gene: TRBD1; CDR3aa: ASSTGVGGYT
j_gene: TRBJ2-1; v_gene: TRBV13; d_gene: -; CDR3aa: ASSHSWGAGDNEQF
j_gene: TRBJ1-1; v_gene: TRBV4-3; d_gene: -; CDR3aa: ASSQGQAYTEAF
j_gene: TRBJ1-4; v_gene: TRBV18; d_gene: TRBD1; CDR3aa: ASSPPGQGGEKLF
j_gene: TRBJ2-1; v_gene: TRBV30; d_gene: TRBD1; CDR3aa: AWTGGPFDEQF
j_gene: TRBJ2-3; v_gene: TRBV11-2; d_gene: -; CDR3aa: ASSSYSRTASTDTQY
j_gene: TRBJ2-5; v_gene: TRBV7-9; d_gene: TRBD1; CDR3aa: ASSPTPTGTGRGETQY
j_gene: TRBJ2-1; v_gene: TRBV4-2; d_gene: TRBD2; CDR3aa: ASSQGSGRDNEQF
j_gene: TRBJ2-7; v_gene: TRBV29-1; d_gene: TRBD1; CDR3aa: SVGGVRDSGYEQY
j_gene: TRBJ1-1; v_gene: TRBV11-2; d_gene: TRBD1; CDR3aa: ASSSAGTGYTEAF
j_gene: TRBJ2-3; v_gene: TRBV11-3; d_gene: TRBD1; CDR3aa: ASSSQTGGESTDTQY
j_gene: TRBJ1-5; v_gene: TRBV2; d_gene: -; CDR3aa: ASSEHWSQPQH
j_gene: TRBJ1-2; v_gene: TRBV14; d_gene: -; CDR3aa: ASREWTSGDGYT